This TCR beta chain was found in a study of blood T cell repertoires in COVID-19. About the study: COVID-19 samples collected from the United States, Italy and Spain covered acute and convalescent phases.

J was trimmed by 1 base and V by 0 bases; bases with no gene match: 3. The CDR3 contains 15 residues. Per the germline V gene, CDR1 is LNHNV and CDR2 is YYDKDF (reference sequence). The table came from immunoSEQ multiplex PCR; TCRdb's copy has only in-frame clones and leaves some out. The sample contains 360,000 or so clones, around 90% of which appear only once. This clonotype was sampled from a woman aged 55-70 years with COVID-19, enrolled during active disease. The chain is built from TRBV15 and TRBJ2-7, with 7 positions matching TRBD1. Sequencing input: peripheral blood. The CDR3, as DNA: TGTGCCACCAGCAGAGATCGGGACAGATCCTACGAGCAGTACTTC. Translated: CATSRDRDRSYEQYF.